This T cell receptor beta chain appears in the sequencing data of a study of blood T cell repertoires in COVID-19. Assay: immunoSEQ multiplex PCR; the TCRdb copy retains only in-frame clones and omits some. The sample has some 530,000 clones, about nine tenths seen once. The CDR3 runs 15 residues. The table lists this clone with a count of one. This TCR was recovered from an older woman who had recovered from COVID-19. Material: PBMCs or T cells enriched from blood (not recorded which). This chain uses TRBV1 with TRBJ1-2; the D call in the table, TRBD1, was not verified against the DNA. TRBV1 counts as a pseudogene. CDR3 nucleotides: TGCACCAGCCCCTTAGGCCGGGACAGTTCCTATGGCTACACCTTC. This translates into CTSPLGRDSSYGYTF.